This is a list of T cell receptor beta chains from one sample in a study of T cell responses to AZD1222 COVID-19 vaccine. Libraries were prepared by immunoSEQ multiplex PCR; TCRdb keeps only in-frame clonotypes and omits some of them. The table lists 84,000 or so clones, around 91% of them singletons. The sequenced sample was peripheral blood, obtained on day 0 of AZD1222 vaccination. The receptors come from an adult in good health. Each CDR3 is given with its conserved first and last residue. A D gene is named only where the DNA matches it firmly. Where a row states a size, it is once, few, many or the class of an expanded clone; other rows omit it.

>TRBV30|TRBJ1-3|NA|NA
CAWASDSGNTIYF
TGTGCCTGGGCCTCCGACTCTGGAAACACCATATATTTT
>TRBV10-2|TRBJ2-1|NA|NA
CASSELGSSYNEQFF
TGCGCCAGCAGTGAGCTGGGGAGCTCCTACAATGAGCAGTTCTTC
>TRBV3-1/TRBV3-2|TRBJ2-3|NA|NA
CASSQVSSLTDTQYF
TGTGCCAGCAGCCAAGTTTCGTCCCTCACAGATACGCAGTATTTT
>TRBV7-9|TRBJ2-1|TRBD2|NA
CASSPPSGSYNEQFF
TGTGCCAGCAGCCCGCCTAGCGGCTCCTACAATGAGCAGTTCTTC
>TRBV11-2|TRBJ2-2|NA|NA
CASSKGHANTGELFF
TGTGCCAGCAGCAAGGGACATGCGAACACCGGGGAGCTGTTTTTT
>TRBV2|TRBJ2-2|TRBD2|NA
CASSEEGGRTGELFF
TGTGCCAGCAGTGAAGAGGGAGGGCGCACCGGGGAGCTGTTTTTT
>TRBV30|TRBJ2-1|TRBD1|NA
CAWVGGTGLSSYNEQFF
TGTGCCTGGGTGGGCGGGACAGGGCTCAGCTCCTACAATGAGCAGTTCTTC
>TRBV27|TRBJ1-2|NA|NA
CASSSNGGSSTF
TGTGCCAGCAGTTCCAATGGGGGGTCCTCCACCTTC
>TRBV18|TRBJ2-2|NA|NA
CASSPPAHNQILGTGELFF
TGTGCCAGCTCACCACCTGCCCACAACCAGATCTTGGGCACCGGGGAGCTGTTTTTT
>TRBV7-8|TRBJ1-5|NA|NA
CASSLEVQSHQPQHF
TGTGCCAGCAGCTTAGAGGTGCAGTCCCATCAGCCCCAGCATTTT
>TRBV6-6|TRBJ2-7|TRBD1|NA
CASSSGTGAPQYF
TGTGCCAGCAGCTCGGGGACAGGGGCGCCTCAGTACTTC
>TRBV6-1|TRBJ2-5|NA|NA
CASSEGQASQIQYF
TGTGCCAGCAGTGAAGGACAGGCCAGCCAGATCCAGTACTTC
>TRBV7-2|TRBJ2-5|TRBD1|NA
CASSLMGTGGETQYF
TGTGCCAGCAGCCTGATGGGGACAGGGGGCGAGACCCAGTACTTC
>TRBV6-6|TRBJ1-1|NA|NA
CASSYSRGNTEAFF
TGTGCCAGCAGTTACTCGAGGGGAAACACTGAAGCTTTCTTT
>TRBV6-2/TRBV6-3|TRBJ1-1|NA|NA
CASSYVVGDTEAFF
TGTGCCAGCAGTTACGTGGTGGGGGACACTGAAGCTTTCTTT
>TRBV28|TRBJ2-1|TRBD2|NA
CASSFGPGTSGALQFF
TGTGCCAGCAGTTTCGGGCCCGGGACTAGCGGGGCCCTACAGTTCTTC
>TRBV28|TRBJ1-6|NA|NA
CASLWGYNSPLHF
TGTGCCAGCCTATGGGGCTATAATTCACCCCTCCACTTT
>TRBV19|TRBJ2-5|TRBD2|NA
CASSTGLAVTQETQYF
TGTGCCAGTAGTACGGGACTAGCGGTCACCCAAGAGACCCAGTACTTC
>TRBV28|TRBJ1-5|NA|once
CASSSDKVGNQPQHF
TGTGCCAGCAGTTCAGATAAAGTGGGCAATCAGCCCCAGCATTTT
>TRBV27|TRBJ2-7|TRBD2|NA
CASSLSTGRAYEQYF
TGTGCCAGCAGTTTATCTACCGGGAGGGCTTACGAGCAGTACTTC
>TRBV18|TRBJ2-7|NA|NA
CASSLGAGSSYEQYF
TGTGCCAGCTCCCTAGGGGCAGGGTCATCCTACGAGCAGTACTTC
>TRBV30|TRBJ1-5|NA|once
CAWAAGNNQPQHF
TGTGCCTGGGCCGCGGGAAACAATCAGCCCCAGCATTTT
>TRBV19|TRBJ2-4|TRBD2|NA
CASSPVPSGSQGKNIQYF
TGTGCCAGTAGTCCCGTCCCTAGCGGGAGTCAAGGCAAAAACATTCAGTACTTC
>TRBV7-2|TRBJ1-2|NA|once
CASTPGPSGYGYTF
TGTGCCAGCACCCCCGGACCATCGGGCTATGGCTACACCTTC
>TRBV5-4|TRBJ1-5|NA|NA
CASSHRDGYYSNQPQHF
TGTGCCAGCAGCCACCGGGACGGTTATTATAGCAATCAGCCCCAGCATTTT
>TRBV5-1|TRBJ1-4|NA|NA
CASSLTGLTTNEKLFF
TGCGCCAGCAGCTTGACGGGATTAACAACTAATGAAAAACTGTTTTTT
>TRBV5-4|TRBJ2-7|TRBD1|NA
CASSFGTASSYEQYF
TGTGCCAGCAGCTTTGGGACAGCAAGCTCCTACGAGCAGTACTTC
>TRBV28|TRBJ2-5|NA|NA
CASSFREPGETQYF
TGTGCCAGCAGTTTCCGGGAGCCGGGAGAGACCCAGTACTTC
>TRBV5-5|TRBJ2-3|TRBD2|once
CASANSGRAGDTQYF
TGTGCCAGCGCAAACAGCGGGAGGGCAGGAGATACGCAGTATTTT
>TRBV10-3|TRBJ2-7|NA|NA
CAISDRTHFYEQYF
TGTGCCATCAGTGACAGGACCCATTTCTACGAGCAGTACTTC
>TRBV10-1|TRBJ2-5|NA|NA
CASSDLGGDDQETQYF
TGCGCCAGCAGTGATTTGGGGGGCGACGATCAAGAGACCCAGTACTTC
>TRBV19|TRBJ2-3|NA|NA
CASNGLGKEGQSTDTQYF
TGTGCCAGTAACGGGTTGGGTAAGGAGGGCCAGAGCACAGATACGCAGTATTTT
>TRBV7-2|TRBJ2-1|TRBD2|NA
CASSLVGGPPNEQFF
TGTGCCAGCAGCTTAGTGGGAGGGCCCCCCAATGAGCAGTTCTTC
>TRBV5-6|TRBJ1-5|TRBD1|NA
CASSLRDRLGQPQHF
TGTGCCAGCAGCTTGAGGGACAGGTTAGGTCAGCCCCAGCATTTT
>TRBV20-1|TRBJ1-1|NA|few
CSAPDREAFF
TGCAGTGCACCAGACCGTGAAGCTTTCTTT
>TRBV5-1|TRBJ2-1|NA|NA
CASSLQSSRGNEQFF
TGCGCCAGCAGCTTGCAAAGCTCCCGGGGCAATGAGCAGTTCTTC
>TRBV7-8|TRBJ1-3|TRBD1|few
CASSDGQGNTIYF
TGTGCCAGCAGCGATGGACAGGGGAACACCATATATTTT
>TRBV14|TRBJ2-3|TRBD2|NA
CASSWTSGKDTQYF
TGTGCCAGCAGTTGGACTAGCGGGAAGGATACGCAGTATTTT
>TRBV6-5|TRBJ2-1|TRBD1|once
CASSDRGNEQFF
TGTGCCAGCAGCGACAGGGGGAATGAGCAGTTCTTC
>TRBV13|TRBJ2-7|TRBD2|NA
CASSGLAGSYEQYF
TGTGCCAGCAGCGGACTAGCGGGAAGCTACGAGCAGTACTTC
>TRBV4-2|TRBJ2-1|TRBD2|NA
CASSPVGTSGASSYNEQFF
TGTGCCAGCAGCCCTGTCGGGACTAGCGGGGCAAGCTCCTACAATGAGCAGTTCTTC
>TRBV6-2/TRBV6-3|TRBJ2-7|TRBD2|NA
CASSHLTSGSNYEQYF
TGTGCCAGCAGTCACCTGACTAGCGGGAGTAACTACGAGCAGTACTTC
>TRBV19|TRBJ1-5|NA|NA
CASSIAGRASNQPQHF
TGTGCCAGTAGTATAGCTGGCCGGGCTAGCAATCAGCCCCAGCATTTT
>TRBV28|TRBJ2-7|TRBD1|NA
CASSFPSSGTGSYEQYF
TGTGCCAGCAGCTTTCCCTCCTCCGGGACAGGGTCCTACGAGCAGTACTTC
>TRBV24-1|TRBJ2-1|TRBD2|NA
CATSDSRAGVKGSYNEQFF
TGTGCCACCAGTGATTCCCGAGCGGGAGTGAAGGGCTCCTACAATGAGCAGTTCTTC
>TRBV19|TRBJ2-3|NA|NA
CASSASRTASTDTQYF
TGTGCCAGTAGTGCCAGCCGGACCGCTAGCACAGATACGCAGTATTTT
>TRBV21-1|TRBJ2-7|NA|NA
CASSKRVHGEQYF
TGTGCCAGCAGCAAAAGGGTTCATGGGGAGCAGTACTTC
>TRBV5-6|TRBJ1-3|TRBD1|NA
CASSWTGSNTIYF
TGTGCCAGCAGCTGGACAGGGTCAAACACCATATATTTT
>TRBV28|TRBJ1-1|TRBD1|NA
CASSGTALNTEAFF
TGTGCCAGCAGCGGGACAGCTCTGAACACTGAAGCTTTCTTT
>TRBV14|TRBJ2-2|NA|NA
CASSQARANTGELFF
TGTGCCAGCAGCCAAGCAAGGGCGAACACCGGGGAGCTGTTTTTT
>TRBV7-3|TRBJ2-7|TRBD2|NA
CASSSPGAGEQYF
TGTGCCAGCAGCTCTCCCGGGGCGGGGGAACAGTACTTC
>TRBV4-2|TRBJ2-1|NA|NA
CASSQDRGYGEILKFF
TGTGCCAGCAGCCAAGATAGGGGGTACGGAGAGATCCTCAAGTTCTTC
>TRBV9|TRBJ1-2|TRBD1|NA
CASSVGGQGDYGYTF
TGTGCCAGCAGCGTGGGCGGACAGGGAGACTATGGCTACACCTTC
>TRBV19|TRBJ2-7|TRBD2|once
CASSIQREGSYEQYF
TGTGCCAGTAGTATCCAGCGGGAGGGCTCCTACGAGCAGTACTTC
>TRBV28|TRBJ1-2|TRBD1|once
CASSSGTGGYGYTF
TGTGCCAGCAGTTCGGGTACAGGGGGCTATGGCTACACCTTC
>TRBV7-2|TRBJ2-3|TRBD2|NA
CASSLALTSGKEGTDTQYF
TGTGCCAGCAGCTTAGCGTTAACTAGCGGGAAGGAGGGGACAGATACGCAGTATTTT
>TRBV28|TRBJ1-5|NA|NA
CASRLQSNQPQHF
TGCGCCAGCAGGCTGCAGAGCAATCAGCCCCAGCATTTT
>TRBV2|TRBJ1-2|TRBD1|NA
CASSTGTGASNYGYTF
TGTGCCAGCAGCACCGGGACAGGGGCCTCTAACTATGGCTACACCTTC